This T cell receptor beta chain came from a study of control samples from healthy donors and cancer patients. Measured with immunoSEQ multiplex PCR; TCRdb has only the in-frame clones, and not every one. This table has roughly 92,000 clones, roughly 91% appearing once. The germline V gene has CDR1 SGHDT and CDR2 YYEEEE. The germline V and J ends were trimmed by 4 bases and 8 bases, with 15 bases remaining between them. The CDR3 has 14 residues. Sample: blood. The chain links TRBV5-6 to TRBJ1-4; D unclear. The sequence was obtained from a woman in her fifties or sixties in good health. Here the CDR3 reads CASSPSRVGEKLFF. CDR3 nucleotides: TGTGCCAGCAGCCCCTCGAGGGTTGGAGAAAAACTGTTTTTT.